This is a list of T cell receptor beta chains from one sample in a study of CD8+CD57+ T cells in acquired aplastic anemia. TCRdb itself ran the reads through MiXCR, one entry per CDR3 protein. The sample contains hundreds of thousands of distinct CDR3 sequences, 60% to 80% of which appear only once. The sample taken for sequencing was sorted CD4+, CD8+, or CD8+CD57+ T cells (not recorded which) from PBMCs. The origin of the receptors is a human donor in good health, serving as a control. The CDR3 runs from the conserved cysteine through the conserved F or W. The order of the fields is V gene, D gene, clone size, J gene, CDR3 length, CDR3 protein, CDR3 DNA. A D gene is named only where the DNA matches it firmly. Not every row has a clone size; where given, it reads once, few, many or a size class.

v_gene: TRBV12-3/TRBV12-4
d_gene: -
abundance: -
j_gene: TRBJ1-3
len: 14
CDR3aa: CASSQERTGNTIYF
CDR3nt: TGTGCCAGCAGCCAGGAAAGGACTGGAAACACCATATATTTT

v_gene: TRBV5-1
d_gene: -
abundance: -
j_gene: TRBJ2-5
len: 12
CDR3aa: CASSIIAISPYF
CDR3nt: TGCGCCAGCAGTATTATAGCAATCAGCCCGTACTTC

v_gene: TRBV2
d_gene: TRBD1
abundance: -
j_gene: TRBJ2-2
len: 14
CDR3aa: CASRQGESTGELLF
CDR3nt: TGTGCCAGCAGACAGGGGGAGTCAACCGGGGAGCTGCTTTTT

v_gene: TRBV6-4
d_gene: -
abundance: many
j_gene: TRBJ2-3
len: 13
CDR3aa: CATSGRDTDTQYF
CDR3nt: TGTGCCACCTCTGGGCGGGACACAGATACGCAGTATTTT

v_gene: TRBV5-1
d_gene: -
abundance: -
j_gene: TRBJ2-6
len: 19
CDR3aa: CASSPTGRRGVSGANVLTF
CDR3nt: TGTGCCAGCAGCCCTACAGGGCGGCGTGGGGTTAGTGGGGCCAACGTCCTGACTTTC

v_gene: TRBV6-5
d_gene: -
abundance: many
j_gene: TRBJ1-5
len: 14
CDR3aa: CASSVTGDGQPQHF
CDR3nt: TGTGCCAGCAGTGTAACGGGGGATGGGCAGCCCCAGCATTTT

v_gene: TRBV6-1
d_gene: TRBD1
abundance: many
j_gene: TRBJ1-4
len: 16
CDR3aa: CASRLGPGQGNEKLFF
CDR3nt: TGTGCCAGCAGACTCGGCCCGGGACAGGGTAATGAAAAACTGTTTTTT

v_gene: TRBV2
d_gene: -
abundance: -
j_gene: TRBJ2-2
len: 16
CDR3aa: CASDPSGSAKAGELFF
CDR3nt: TGTGCCAGCGACCCATCGGGGAGCGCGAAAGCTGGGGAGCTGTTTTTT

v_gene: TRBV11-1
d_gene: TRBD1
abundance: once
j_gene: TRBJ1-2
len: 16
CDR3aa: CASSSDRELANYGYTF
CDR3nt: TGTGCCAGCAGCTCCGACAGGGAGTTAGCTAACTATGGCTACACCTTC

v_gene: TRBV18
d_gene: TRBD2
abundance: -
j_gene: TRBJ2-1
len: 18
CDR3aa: CASSPPSLRGSSYNEQFF
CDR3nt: TGTGCCAGCTCACCACCGAGTTTGCGGGGGAGCTCCTACAATGAGCAGTTCTTC

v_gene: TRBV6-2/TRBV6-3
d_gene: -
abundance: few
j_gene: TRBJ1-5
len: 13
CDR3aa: CASAIGGKQPQHF
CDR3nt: TGTGCCAGCGCAATTGGCGGTAAACAGCCCCAGCATTTT

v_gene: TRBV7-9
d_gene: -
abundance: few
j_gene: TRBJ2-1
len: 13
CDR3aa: CASSPVTDTEQFF
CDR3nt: TGTGCCAGCAGCCCGGTTACGGACACGGAGCAGTTCTTC

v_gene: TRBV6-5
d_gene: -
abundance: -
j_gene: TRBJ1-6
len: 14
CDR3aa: CASRDIGQKSPLHF
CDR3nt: TGTGCTAGCAGAGACATCGGACAGAAGTCACCCCTCCACTTT

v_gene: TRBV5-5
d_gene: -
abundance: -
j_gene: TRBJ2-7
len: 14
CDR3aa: CASSLDNSPYEQYF
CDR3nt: TGTGCCAGCAGCTTAGATAACAGTCCCTACGAGCAGTACTTC

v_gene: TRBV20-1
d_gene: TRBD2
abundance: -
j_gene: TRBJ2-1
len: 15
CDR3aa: CSATSTSGGDNEQFF
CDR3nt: TGCAGTGCAACTTCTACTAGCGGGGGGGACAATGAGCAGTTCTTC

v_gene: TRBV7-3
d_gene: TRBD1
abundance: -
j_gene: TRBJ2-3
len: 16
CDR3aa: CASSLTTGGTEAFQCF
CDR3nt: TGTGCCAGCAGCTTGACGACAGGGGGCACTGAAGCTTTCCAGTGTTTT

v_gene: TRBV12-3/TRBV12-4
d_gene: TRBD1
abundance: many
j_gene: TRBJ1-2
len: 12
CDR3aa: CASSRQGVGYTF
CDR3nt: TGTGCCAGCAGTCGACAGGGTGTGGGCTACACCTTC